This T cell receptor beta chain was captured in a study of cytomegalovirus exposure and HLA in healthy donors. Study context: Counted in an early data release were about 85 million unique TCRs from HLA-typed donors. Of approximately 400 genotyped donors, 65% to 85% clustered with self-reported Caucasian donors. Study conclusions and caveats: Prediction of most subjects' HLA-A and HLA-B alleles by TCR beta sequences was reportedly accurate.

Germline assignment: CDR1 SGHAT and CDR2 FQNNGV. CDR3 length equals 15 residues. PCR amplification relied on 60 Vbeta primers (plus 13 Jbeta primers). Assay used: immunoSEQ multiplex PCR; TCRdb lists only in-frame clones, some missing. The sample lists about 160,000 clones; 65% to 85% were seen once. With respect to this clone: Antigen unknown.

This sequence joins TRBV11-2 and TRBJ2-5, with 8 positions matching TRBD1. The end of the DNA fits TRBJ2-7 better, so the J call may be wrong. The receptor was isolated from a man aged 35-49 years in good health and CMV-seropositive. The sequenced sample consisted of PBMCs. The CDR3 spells CASSLADRVLGEQYF. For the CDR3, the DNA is TGTGCCAGCAGCTTAGCGGACAGGGTTTTGGGCGAGCAGTACTTC.